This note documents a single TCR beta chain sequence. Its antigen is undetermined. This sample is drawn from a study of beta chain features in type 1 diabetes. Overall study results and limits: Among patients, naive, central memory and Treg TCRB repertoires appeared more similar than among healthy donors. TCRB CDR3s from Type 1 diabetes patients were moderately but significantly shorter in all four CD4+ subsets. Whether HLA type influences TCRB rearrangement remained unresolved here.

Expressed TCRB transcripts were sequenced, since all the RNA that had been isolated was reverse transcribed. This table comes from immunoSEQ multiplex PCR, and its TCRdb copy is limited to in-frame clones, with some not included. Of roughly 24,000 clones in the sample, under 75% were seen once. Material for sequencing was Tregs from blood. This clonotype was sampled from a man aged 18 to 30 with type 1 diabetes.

CDR3 DNA sequence: TGTGCCAGCAGCCCCTCGGTGGGCCGTGAGACCCAGTACTTC. Residues: CASSPSVGRETQYF. The genes are TRBV7-2 and TRBJ2-5; D is uncertain. The CDR3 has 14 residues. Deletions cut 5 bases from V and 5 bases from J, with 15 bases between. CDR1 is SGHTA, CDR2 FQGNSA, per germline.